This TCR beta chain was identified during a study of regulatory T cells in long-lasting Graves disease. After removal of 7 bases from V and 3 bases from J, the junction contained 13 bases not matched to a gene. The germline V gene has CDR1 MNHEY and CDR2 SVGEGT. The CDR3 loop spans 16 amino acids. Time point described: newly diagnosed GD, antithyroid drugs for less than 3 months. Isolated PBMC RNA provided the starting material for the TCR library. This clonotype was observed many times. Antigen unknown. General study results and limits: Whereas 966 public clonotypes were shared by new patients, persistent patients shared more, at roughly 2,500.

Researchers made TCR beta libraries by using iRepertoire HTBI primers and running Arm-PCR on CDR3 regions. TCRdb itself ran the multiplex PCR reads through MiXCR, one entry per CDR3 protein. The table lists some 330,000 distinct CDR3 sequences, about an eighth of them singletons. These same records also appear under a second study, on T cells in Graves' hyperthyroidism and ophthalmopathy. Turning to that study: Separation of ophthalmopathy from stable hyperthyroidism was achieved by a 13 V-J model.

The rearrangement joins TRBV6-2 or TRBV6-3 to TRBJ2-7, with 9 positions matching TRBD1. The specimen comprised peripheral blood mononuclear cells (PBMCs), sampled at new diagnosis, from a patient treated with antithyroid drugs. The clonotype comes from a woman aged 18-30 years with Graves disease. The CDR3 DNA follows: TGTGCCAGCACCCCCATGCCGGGACAGGGAATCTACGAGCAGTACTTC. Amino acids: CASTPMPGQGIYEQYF.